This T cell receptor (beta chain) was profiled in a study of blood T cells in healthy people across ages. This CDR3 region has 13 residues. CDR1 is SGDLS and CDR2 is YYNGEE in the germline V gene. V gave up 5 bases and J gave up 5 bases; unmatched junction bases: 4. Each sample yielded at least 6 million isolated PBMCs. Next came a second PCR, run for about 7 to 12 cycles, which used a sample-barcoded 5' primer along with a J-beta primer mix. TCRdb redid the calling of the 5' RACE reads with MiXCR, one entry per CDR3 protein. Altogether 1.5 million to 2 million distinct CDR3 sequences are present, about two fifths being singletons, with the ten largest covering 20% to 25%.

The J gene is TRBJ2-7, the V gene TRBV9; TRBD2 matches 10 bases. The TCR comes from a human donor in good health. The sequenced sample was blood. This CDR3 is CASSSGGIDEQYF. The CDR3 bases are TGTGCCAGCAGTAGCGGGGGGATCGACGAGCAGTACTTC.